One and the same sample provided the 23 T cell receptor beta chains below, sequenced in a study of shared clonotypes between healthy human individuals (TCRdb year 2020). Libraries were made using the immunoSEQ multiplex PCR assay. This is the immuneACCESS table as TCRdb keeps it, with only in-frame sequences that have V and J called. A part of the clones is gone; compared with another copy, unresolved V genes explain less than half, and the rest is unexplained. For this sample there are some 320,000 clones; roughly 91% appear just once. The ten largest clones represent 16% of the sample. Material: memory CD8+ T cells sorted from blood. Read against the paper, the sample's cell subset or site label means: CD45RO+ cells pooled with CCR7-negative TemRA cells. Receptors originate from a man between 18 and 29 years old in good health.

In the case of this clone: This specimen includes other DNA sequences encoding the same CDR3. The chain carries TRBV4-1 and TRBJ2-7; D call uncertain. CDR3 size: 12 residues. Germline V gene data show CDR1 as MGHRA and CDR2 as YSYEKL. V lost 0 bases to trimming and J lost 2 bases, with 2 bases between them. The CDR3 spells CASSQDAYEQYF. CDR3 coding DNA: TGCGCCAGCAGCCAAGACGCCTACGAGCAGTACTTC.

The CDR3 nucleotides read TGTGCCAGCAGCGTCGACGGGAGTCTCTCCTACAATGAGCAGTTCTTC. It is translated as CASSVDGSLSYNEQFF. V and J are TRBV9 and TRBJ2-1, with D tentatively TRBD2 (6 bases). Germline values: CDR1 SGDLS, CDR2 YYNGEE. Between the trimmed V and J ends, which lost 2 bases and 0 bases, there was a span of 12 bases. The CDR3 has 16 residues.

The sample holds one count of this clone. The chain recombines TRBV29-1 with TRBJ2-3, with 10 bases fitting TRBD1. Germline V CDR1 and CDR2: SQVTM, ANQGSEA. The CDR3 is 14 amino acids. V was clipped by 8 bases and J by 4 bases; unmatched bases: 9. Here the CDR3 DNA reads TGCAGCCACCCGGGACAGGGGTGGGCAGATACGCAGTATTTT. The encoded protein is CSHPGQGWADTQYF.

The J gene is TRBJ1-3, the V gene TRBV5-1; D gene uncertain. Germline V gene sequence: CDR1 SGHRS, CDR2 YFSETQ. The CDR3 is 16 residues long. The V gene lost 0 bases and the J gene lost 0 bases, with 10 bases spanning the gap. The CDR3 DNA reads as TGCGCCAGCAGCTTGGTAGTAGCCTCCTCTGGAAACACCATATATTTT. It yields the protein CASSLVVASSGNTIYF.

This clone has just one count. The CDR3 loop is CASSFGGIESTDTQYF. The DNA for the CDR3 is TGTGCCAGCAGCTTCGGGGGGATCGAGTCCACAGATACGCAGTATTTT. This chain links TRBV13 with TRBJ2-3, with TRBD2 identical over 7 bases. The V gene end was trimmed by 3 bases and the J gene end by 2 bases; junction bases not matched to a gene: 8. The germline gives CDR1 PRHDT, CDR2 FYEKMQ (reference sequence). This CDR3 is 16 amino acids long.

This chain joins TRBV30 and TRBJ2-1, with D tentatively TRBD1 (5 bases). V lost 3 bases to trimming and J lost 3 bases, with 18 bases between them. The length of the CDR3 is 16 residues. The V gene's germline CDR1 is GTSNPN and CDR2 SVGIG (reference sequence). CDR3 residues: CAWRVSDRAHYNEQFF. The CDR3 nucleotides are TGTGCCTGGAGGGTTTCCGACAGAGCGCACTACAATGAGCAGTTCTTC. The whole variable domain, remainder taken from reference TRBV30 and TRBJ2-1, is SQTIHQWPATLVQPVGSPLSLECTVEGTSNPNLYWYRQAAGRGLQLLFYSVGIGQISSEVPQNLSASRPQDRQFILSSKKLLLSDSGFYLCAWRVSDRAHYNEQFFGPGTRLTVL.

This chain links TRBV10-3 with TRBJ2-7; the D gene is possibly TRBD2 (6 bases). Germline-derived CDR1 and CDR2 are ENHRY and SYGVKD. The V end was cut by 3 bases, the J end by 2 bases, with 11 bases between. This CDR3 comprises 14 residues. The chain's CDR3 is CAISDLALTYEQYF. CDR3 DNA sequence: TGTGCCATCAGTGACCTAGCGCTTACCTACGAGCAGTACTTC.

The chain combines TRBV9 with TRBJ2-1; D may correspond to TRBD1 or TRBD2 (5 bases each). The CDR3 totals 16 residues. The germline V and J ends were trimmed by 0 bases and 2 bases, with 12 bases remaining between them. Per the germline V gene, CDR1 is SGDLS and CDR2 is YYNGEE. The CDR3 reads CASSVDGTVAYNEQFF. In DNA, the CDR3 is TGTGCCAGCAGCGTAGATGGGACGGTAGCCTACAATGAGCAGTTCTTC.

This sequence joins TRBV5-4 and TRBJ1-2; a weak D match, TRBD1 (6 bases). The CDR3 is made up of 16 amino acids. Germline assignment: CDR1 SGHNT and CDR2 YYREEE (reference sequence). Trimming left V 6 bases short and J 4 bases short, with 22 bases between. CDR3 loop: CASNHHSGEPLYGYTF. In DNA form, the CDR3 reads TGTGCCAGCAATCATCACTCAGGGGAACCCCTCTATGGCTACACCTTC.

The genes are TRBV27 and TRBJ2-2; TRBD2 agrees at 9 bases. The CDR3 is made up of 17 amino acids. The germline V gene encodes CDR1 MNHEY and CDR2 SMNVEV (reference sequence). V dropped 2 bases and J dropped 1; count of bases not matched to a gene: 5. CDR3: CASSLPAGGENTGELFF. The CDR3 coding sequence is TGTGCCAGCAGTTTACCCGCGGGGGGGGAGAACACCGGGGAGCTGTTTTTT.

This clone was observed once. The chain combines TRBV5-6 with TRBJ1-2; maybe TRBD1 (6 bases). V was trimmed by 1 base and J by 6 bases, leaving 10 bases between them. In germline, CDR1 is SGHDT, CDR2 YYEEEE. The CDR3 is made up of 13 amino acids. The CDR3 region is CASSLWGADGYTF. CDR3 coding DNA: TGTGCCAGCAGCTTGTGGGGGGCCGATGGCTACACCTTC.

The chain joins TRBV5-6 to TRBJ1-1, with D unresolved. The CDR3 runs 12 residues. Per the germline V gene, CDR1 is SGHDT and CDR2 is YYEEEE. Trimming cost V 2 bases and J 1 base, with 3 bases left between them. The DNA for the CDR3 is TGTGCCAGCAGCTTTGCGAACACTGAAGCTTTCTTT. It is translated as CASSFANTEAFF.

The chain is built from TRBV6-5 and TRBJ2-5; perhaps TRBD1 as D (5 bases). V was clipped by 5 bases and J by 2 bases, with 15 bases between them. The germline CDR1 and CDR2 sequences are MNHEY and SVGAGI. CDR3 length: 15 amino acids. The CDR3 reads CASSNTTALQETQYF. CDR3 DNA: TGTGCCAGCAGTAACACGACAGCGCTACAAGAGACCCAGTACTTC.

The sample holds one count of this clone. The rearrangement links TRBV27 to TRBJ2-7; 10 bases map to TRBD1. Trimming took 6 bases from V and 6 from J; bases not matched to a gene: 5. The CDR3 has 13 residues. Per the germline V gene, CDR1 is MNHEY and CDR2 is SMNVEV (reference sequence). For the CDR3, the DNA is TGTGCCAGCAGGGGACAGGGGTTTTCCGAGCAGTACTTC. The encoded protein is CASRGQGFSEQYF.

The chain has TRBV12-5 and TRBJ1-1; TRBD1 might be the D (5 bases). The germline V gene encodes CDR1 LGHNT and CDR2 FRNRAP. Trimming shortened V by 7 bases and J by 1 base, and 19 bases separated the two germline ends. CDR3 length: 16 residues. The CDR3 coding sequence is TGTGCTAGTGTTCACTGGGGGGGGAATCAGAACACTGAAGCTTTCTTT. It encodes CASVHWGGNQNTEAFF.

In DNA, the CDR3 is TGTGCCAGCGACCATACTAGCGGGGGGATCGATGAGCAGTTCTTC. This codes for CASDHTSGGIDEQFF. This rearrangement joins TRBV28 to TRBJ2-1, with 12 bases identical to TRBD2. The CDR3 extends over 15 amino acids. The J segment lost 8 bases and the V segment lost 8 bases, leaving 10 bases of the junction unmatched. Germline V gene lookup returns CDR1 MDHEN and CDR2 SYDVKM.

The chain links TRBV27 to TRBJ1-5; 7 nucleotides line up with TRBD1. The germline gives CDR1 MNHEY, CDR2 SMNVEV (reference sequence). The CDR3 spans 16 residues. Trimming took 3 bases from V and 1 from J; bases not matched to a gene: 6. The CDR3 sequence is CASSFIGGASNQPQHF. The CDR3, as DNA: TGTGCCAGCAGTTTCATAGGGGGCGCGAGCAATCAGCCCCAGCATTTT.

This clone occurred many times. The chain is built from TRBV6-5 and TRBJ2-2, with 11 bases fitting TRBD2. V was clipped by 6 bases and J by 6 bases; unmatched bases: 6. Germline loops: CDR1 MNHEY, CDR2 SVGAGI. The CDR3 consists of 15 residues. The CDR3 sequence is CASSVLAGDAGELFF. CDR3 nucleotide sequence: TGTGCCAGCAGCGTACTAGCGGGAGACGCCGGGGAGCTGTTTTTT.

V gene TRBV18 combines with J gene TRBJ2-7, with TRBD1 as a possible D gene (6 bases). There are 15 residues in the CDR3. V shed 3 bases and J shed 6 bases, with 18 bases lying between them. From germline, CDR1 is KGHSH and CDR2 LQKENI. Here the CDR3 DNA reads TGTGCCAGCTCACCTCGAAGGGACAACCTCGGCGAGCAGTACTTC. It translates to CASSPRRDNLGEQYF.

The V gene is TRBV28, the J gene TRBJ1-3; TRBD1 matches 8 bases. CDR1 and CDR2 from the germline V gene are MDHEN and SYDVKM. CDR3 length equals 16 residues. J gave up 2 bases and V 6 bases, and 9 bases lay outside the gene matches. CDR3 nucleotides: TGTGCCAGCAGGTTCAGACAGGGGTGGACTGGAAACACCATATATTTT. Translated, it gives CASRFRQGWTGNTIYF. The full variable domain, with the rest looked up from reference TRBV28 and TRBJ1-3, is DVKVTQSSRYLVKRTGEKVFLECVQDMDHENMFWYRQDPGLGLRLIYFSYDVKMKEKGDIPEGYSVSREKKERFSLILESASTNQTSMYLCASRFRQGWTGNTIYFGEGSWLTVV.

This chain uses TRBV30 with TRBJ1-5; 7 nucleotides agree with TRBD1. After removal of 5 bases from V and 5 bases from J, the junction contained 6 bases not matched to a gene. This CDR3 has 13 residues. Germline CDR1 is GTSNPN and CDR2 is SVGIG (reference sequence). The CDR3 spells CAWGQESYQPQHF. DNA for the CDR3: TGTGCCTGGGGACAGGAATCTTATCAGCCCCAGCATTTT.

The rearrangement links TRBV30 to TRBJ1-2; maybe TRBD1 (6 bases). Trimming shortened V by 3 bases and J by 4 bases, and 18 bases separated the two germline ends. Germline values: CDR1 GTSNPN, CDR2 SVGIG (reference sequence). There are 15 residues in the CDR3. This chain's CDR3 is CAWRMGEQGIYGYTF. The CDR3 coding sequence is TGTGCCTGGAGGATGGGAGAACAGGGAATCTATGGCTACACCTTC.

This clone was seen just once. The chain carries TRBV7-9 and TRBJ2-5; D remains ambiguous. Trimming took 3 bases from V and 1 from J, leaving 6 bases between them. The CDR3 runs to 13 residues. Germline CDR1 is SEHNR and CDR2 is FQNEAQ (reference sequence). CDR3 sequence reads: CASSFALQETQYF. The CDR3 DNA reads TGTGCCAGCAGCTTTGCGCTCCAAGAGACCCAGTACTTC.